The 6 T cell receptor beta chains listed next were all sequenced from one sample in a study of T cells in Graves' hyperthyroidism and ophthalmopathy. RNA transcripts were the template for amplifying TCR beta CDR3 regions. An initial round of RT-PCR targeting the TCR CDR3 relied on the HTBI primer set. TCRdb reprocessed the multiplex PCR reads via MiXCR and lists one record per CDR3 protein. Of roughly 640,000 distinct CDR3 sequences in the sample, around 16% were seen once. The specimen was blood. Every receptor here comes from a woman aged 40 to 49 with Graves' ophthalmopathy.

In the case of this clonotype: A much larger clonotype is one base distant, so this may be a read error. The DNA of the CDR3 is TGTGCCAGCAGTGAACCGAGGTGGGTGAACACTGAAGCTTTCTTT. Translated, it gives CASSEPRWVNTEAFF. The chain employs TRBV6-1 and TRBJ1-1; D gene unclear. Between the trimmed V and J ends, which lost 2 bases and 0 bases, there was a span of 10 bases. This CDR3 spans 15 amino acids. In germline, CDR1 is MNHNS, CDR2 SASEGT.

The chain's CDR3 is CASTNSYQGGDGYTF. CDR3 nucleotides: TGTGCCAGCACGAACAGCTACCAAGGAGGTGATGGCTACACCTTC. V is TRBV28 and J is TRBJ1-2; D gene unclear. This CDR3 comprises 15 residues. Trimming left V 7 bases short and J 6 bases short, with 21 bases between. Germline V lookup: CDR1 MDHEN, CDR2 SYDVKM.

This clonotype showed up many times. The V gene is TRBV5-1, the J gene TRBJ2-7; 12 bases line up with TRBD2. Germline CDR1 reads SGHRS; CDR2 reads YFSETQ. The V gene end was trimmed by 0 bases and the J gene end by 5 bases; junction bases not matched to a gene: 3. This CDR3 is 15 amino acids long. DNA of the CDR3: TGCGCCAGCAGCTTGGATACTAGCGGGAGGCACGAGCAGTACTTC. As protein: CASSLDTSGRHEQYF.

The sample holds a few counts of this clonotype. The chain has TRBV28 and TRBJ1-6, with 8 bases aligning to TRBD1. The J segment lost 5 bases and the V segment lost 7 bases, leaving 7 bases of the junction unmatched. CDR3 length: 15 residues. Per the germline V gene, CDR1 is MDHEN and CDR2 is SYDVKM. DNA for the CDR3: TGTGCCAGCACCCCAGGGGGCGGCCATAATTCACCCCTCCACTTT. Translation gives CASTPGGGHNSPLHF.

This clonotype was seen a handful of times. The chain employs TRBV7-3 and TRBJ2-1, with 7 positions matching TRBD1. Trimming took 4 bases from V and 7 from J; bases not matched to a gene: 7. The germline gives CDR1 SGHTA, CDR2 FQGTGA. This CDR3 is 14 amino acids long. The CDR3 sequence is CASSSPTGTNEQFF. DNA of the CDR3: TGTGCCAGCAGCTCGCCGACAGGGACAAATGAGCAGTTCTTC.

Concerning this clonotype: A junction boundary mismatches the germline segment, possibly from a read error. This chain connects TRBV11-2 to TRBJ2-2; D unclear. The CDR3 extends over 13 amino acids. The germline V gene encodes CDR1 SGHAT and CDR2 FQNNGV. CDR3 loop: CASGLSASGELFF. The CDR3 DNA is TGTGCCAGCGGCTTATCCGCATCCGGGGAGCTGTTTTTT.